A single sample gave rise to the 5 T cell receptor beta chains below, sequenced in a study of Ad26.COV2.S vaccination and SARS-CoV-2 variants (dated by TCRdb to the early 2020s). The sample's treatment or condition label, in plain terms: around 19 received Ad26.COV2.S at low or high dose, single or two shots; about five received placebo; per-sample allocation not given. Repertoires of vaccine and placebo recipients were sequenced from samples collected on day 63 after the first injection. Libraries were prepared through the immunoSEQ multiplex PCR assay. The table comes from immuneACCESS by way of TCRdb, which keeps in-frame sequences with V and J called. Part of the clones is missing from these tables; in studies checked, under half for an unresolved V gene and the rest for unknown reasons. In this sample the table shows roughly 400,000 clones, around 93% of which occur a single time. The ten top clones hold around 1.7% of the sample.

This sample comprised peripheral blood, obtained in a trial of Ad26.COV2.S vaccine versus placebo. These receptor sequences come from a person between 18 and 60 years old who received the Ad26.COV2.S COVID-19 vaccine or a placebo.

This CDR3 reads CASSLASIARAKETQYF. CDR3 DNA sequence: TGTGCCAGCAGCTTAGCATCCATAGCCAGGGCCAAAGAGACCCAGTACTTC. This sequence joins TRBV7-9 and TRBJ2-5; D possibly corresponds to TRBD1 (5 bases). This CDR3 has 17 amino acids. Looked up from germline, CDR1 is SEHNR and CDR2 is FQNEAQ (reference sequence). V lost 0 bases and J 3 bases, leaving 17 bases between the germline ends.

This rearrangement joins TRBV2 to TRBJ1-3; tentative D call: TRBD1 (6 bases). The CDR3 spans 13 residues. Germline CDR1 and CDR2: SNHLY and FYNNEI. Trimming pared 8 bases from V and 3 bases from J, leaving 11 bases between. The CDR3 spells CASHPGVGNTIYF. CDR3 nucleotides: TGTGCCAGCCATCCAGGGGTTGGAAACACCATATATTTT. The full variable domain, completed using reference TRBV2 and TRBJ1-3, is EPEVTQTPSHQVTQMGQEVILRCVPISNHLYFYWYRQILGQKVEFLVSFYNNEISEKSEIFDDQFSVERPDGSNFTLKIRSTKLEDSAMYFCASHPGVGNTIYFGEGSWLTVV.

The chain carries TRBV19 and TRBJ1-6; D remains ambiguous. Germline V gene data show CDR1 as LNHDA and CDR2 as SQIVND (reference sequence). The CDR3 is 16 residues long. The ends were cut back, 6 bases at V and 0 bases at J, with 12 bases in the middle. The CDR3 nucleotides read TGTGCCAGTAGGGAATTGGAGAGCTCCTATAATTCACCCCTCCACTTT. Its translation: CASRELESSYNSPLHF.

This clone has more than one count but fewer than ten. V is TRBV14 and J is TRBJ1-2, with D uncertain. The germline gives CDR1 SGHDN, CDR2 FVKESK. Deletions cut 0 bases from V and 6 bases from J, with 8 bases between. The CDR3 has 13 residues. CDR3 nucleotide sequence: TGTGCCAGCAGCCAAGATCGGCAGCATGGCTACACCTTC. As protein: CASSQDRQHGYTF.

This clone was detected once. The chain couples TRBV20-1 to TRBJ2-1; possibly TRBD2 for D (5 bases). CDR1 is DFQATT and CDR2 is SNEGSKA in the germline V gene (reference sequence). V was shortened by 5 bases and J by 7 bases, with 9 bases between the two germline ends. The CDR3 is 11 amino acids. CDR3 amino acids: CSAPGMNEQFF. DNA for the CDR3: TGCAGTGCTCCCGGGATGAATGAGCAGTTCTTC.